The 17 T cell receptor beta chains in this list originate from one sample, sequenced in a study of T-cell memory formation after mild COVID-19. TCRdb re-called the 5' RACE reads with MiXCR, one entry per CDR3 protein. The sample lists about 340,000 distinct CDR3 sequences; approximately 14% were seen once. Sequencing was done on a sample of PBMCs or a T cell subset sorted from them (not recorded which). The receptors shown here come from a man aged 18 to 35 who had mild COVID-19 (a few samples of this study predate the infection). Cell type and time point are not known.

This clonotype was found a few times. The CDR3 here is CASSRRGGDTQYF. The DNA of the CDR3 is TGTGCCAGCAGCCGACGCGGGGGAGATACGCAGTATTTT. This chain connects TRBV3-1 to TRBJ2-3; 7 bases line up with TRBD2. Trimming removed 4 bases from V and 5 bases from J; junction bases left unmatched: 3. This CDR3 region has 13 residues. The germline V gene encodes CDR1 LGHDT and CDR2 YNNKEL (reference sequence).

In this sample, this clonotype turned up a few times. The CDR3 region has the DNA TGTGCCAGCAGCCCAGTGGGAATCTCACCCCTCCACTTT. The encoded protein is CASSPVGISPLHF. The V and J genes are TRBV6-2 or TRBV6-3 and TRBJ1-6; no reliable D call. Germline CDR1 and CDR2: MNHEY and SVGEGT. The CDR3 length is 13 residues. The V and J ends lost 6 bases and 10 bases respectively, with 13 bases between them.

CDR3 amino acids: CSARDLAGSYNEQFF. CDR3 coding DNA: TGCAGTGCTAGAGACCTAGCGGGCTCCTACAATGAGCAGTTCTTC. The chain has TRBV20-1 and TRBJ2-1, with 8 bases fitting TRBD2. The CDR3 sequence is 15 residues long. The J segment lost 0 bases and the V segment lost 0 bases, leaving 1 base of the junction unmatched. Germline lookup yields CDR1 DFQATT and CDR2 SNEGSKA (reference sequence).

V and J are TRBV28 and TRBJ2-5; possible D gene TRBD2, 5 bases. CDR1 and CDR2 (germline): MDHEN, SYDVKM. V was trimmed by 6 bases and J by 5 bases, leaving 10 bases between them. The CDR3 runs to 12 residues. The CDR3 sequence: CASRRGWETQYF. Written as DNA, the CDR3 is TGTGCCAGCAGGAGAGGGTGGGAGACCCAGTACTTC.

This chain links TRBV7-6 with TRBJ2-2; unclear D gene. This CDR3 region has 12 residues. The V end was cut by 2 bases, the J end by 8 bases, with 6 bases between. Germline CDR1 SGHVS, CDR2 FNYEAQ. The CDR3 loop reads CASSLILGELFF. The DNA for the CDR3 is TGTGCCAGCAGCTTAATTCTAGGGGAGCTGTTTTTT.

The V gene is TRBV7-8, the J gene TRBJ2-1; D is unresolved. CDR3 length: 15 residues. Trimming took off 6 bases at V and 1 base at J, with 13 bases between the two ends. Germline-derived CDR1 and CDR2 are SGHVS and FQNEAQ. Here the CDR3 DNA reads TGTGCCAGCAGGGTGGTACTGACTTCCTACAATGAGCAGTTCTTC. Its protein product is CASRVVLTSYNEQFF.

This clonotype has more than one count but fewer than ten. This rearrangement joins TRBV5-1 to TRBJ2-3; TRBD2 aligns across 10 bases. Germline CDR1 and CDR2: SGHRS and YFSETQ. V trimming: 3 bases; J trimming: 0 bases; junction bases outside the gene matches: 7. This CDR3 contains 17 residues. The CDR3 spells CASSSLTSGASTDTQYF. The CDR3 DNA reads as TGCGCCAGCAGCTCCCTAACTAGCGGGGCTAGCACAGATACGCAGTATTTT.

This clonotype was observed at least ten times. The J gene is TRBJ2-5, the V gene TRBV9; 13 positions match TRBD2. Per the germline V gene, CDR1 is SGDLS and CDR2 is YYNGEE. This CDR3 has 15 amino acids. V shed 0 bases, J shed 4 bases, and the junction held 0 bases outside the gene matches. CDR3 DNA: TGTGCCAGCAGCGTAGGGACTAGCGGGGGAGAGACCCAGTACTTC. Translated, it gives CASSVGTSGGETQYF.

This clonotype showed up just a few times. The chain is built from TRBV11-2 and TRBJ2-3; TRBD2 agrees at 7 bases. The CDR3 loop spans 16 amino acids. The V segment lost 4 bases and the J segment 1 base; nucleotides outside the gene matches: 8. Germline V gives CDR1 SGHAT, CDR2 FQNNGV. CDR3 in DNA: TGTGCCAGCAGCTCATGGACTAGGCCTGGCACAGATACGCAGTATTTT. Its protein product is CASSSWTRPGTDTQYF. The full variable domain, rest sourced from reference TRBV11-2 and TRBJ2-3, is EAGVAQSPRYKIIEKRQSVAFWCNPISGHATLYWYQQILGQGPKLLIQFQNNGVVDDSQLPKDRFSAERLKGVDSTLKIQPAKLEDSAVYLCASSSWTRPGTDTQYFGPGTRLTVL.

This clonotype was counted between two and nine times. This chain uses TRBV6-7 with TRBJ2-7; D is possibly TRBD1 (5 bases). TRBV6-7 qualifies as an ORF whose function is uncertain. This CDR3 is 14 amino acids long. V lost 6 bases and J 2 bases, leaving 14 bases between the germline ends. CDR3 sequence: CASSPAGNTYEQYF. As DNA, the CDR3 is TGTGCCAGCAGCCCAGCAGGGAATACCTACGAGCAGTACTTC.

This clonotype was observed a few times. CDR3 residues: CASSQDRRSFGQPQHF. The CDR3 coding sequence is TGCGCCAGCAGCCAAGATAGGAGGTCATTCGGGCAGCCCCAGCATTTT. The rearrangement uses TRBV4-1 and TRBJ1-5; no reliable D call. This CDR3 is 16 amino acids long. V was cut by 0 bases and J by 7 bases, with 16 bases left in between. Germline values: CDR1 MGHRA, CDR2 YSYEKL.

This clonotype turned up a few times. The chain recombines TRBV29-1 with TRBJ2-5, with unresolved D. Germline CDR1 SQVTM, CDR2 ANQGSEA. The V end lost 7 bases, the J end lost 1 base, and 13 bases lay between the germline ends. The CDR3 covers 13 residues. The CDR3 loop is CSAVSQIQETQYF. CDR3 nucleotides: TGCAGCGCCGTTTCACAAATCCAAGAGACCCAGTACTTC. The complete variable domain, with remaining parts taken from reference TRBV29-1 and TRBJ2-5, reads SAVISQKPSRDICQRGTSLTIQCQVDSQVTMMFWYRQQPGQSLTLIATANQGSEATYESGFVIDKFPISRPNLTFSTLTVSNMSPEDSSIYLCSAVSQIQETQYFGPGTRLLVL.

This chain connects TRBV14 to TRBJ1-2, with no clear D. V was pared by 2 bases and J by 8 bases, with 15 bases between. The CDR3 has 14 amino acids. Germline CDR1 and CDR2: SGHDN and FVKESK. The CDR3 loop is CASSQTRGSFGYTF. The CDR3 DNA sequence: TGTGCCAGCAGCCAAACGAGAGGGTCATTCGGCTACACCTTC.

V gene TRBV6-5 combines with J gene TRBJ2-3; D gene ambiguous. Germline CDR1 is MNHEY and CDR2 is SVGAGI. V was trimmed by 6 bases and J by 0 bases, leaving 7 bases between them. This CDR3 region has 13 residues. This chain's CDR3 is CASRKTSTDTQYF. In DNA, the CDR3 is TGTGCCAGCAGGAAAACTAGCACAGATACGCAGTATTTT.

The chain employs TRBV7-9 and TRBJ1-6, with TRBD1 matching 12 bases. The CDR3 is 15 amino acids. V dropped 7 bases and J dropped 8; count of bases not matched to a gene: 6. Germline loops: CDR1 SEHNR, CDR2 FQNEAQ (reference sequence). The CDR3 protein is CASTMWDRGHSPLHF. CDR3 nucleotides: TGTGCCAGCACCATGTGGGACAGGGGGCATTCACCCCTCCACTTT.

The chain recombines TRBV4-3 with TRBJ1-3, with TRBD1 matching 7 bases. The CDR3 consists of 18 residues. Germline trimming cut 0 bases from V and 2 bases from J; bases unmatched to any gene: 10. Germline CDR1 and CDR2: LGHNA and YSLEER. The CDR3 nucleotides are TGCGCCAGCAGCCAAGATCCGTCGACAGGGCCCCCTGGAAACACCATATATTTT. Translation gives CASSQDPSTGPPGNTIYF.

V and J are TRBV7-9 and TRBJ2-1; 7 bases fit TRBD1. The ends lost 5 bases at V and 7 bases at J; junction bases unmatched: 8. The germline V gene encodes CDR1 SEHNR and CDR2 FQNEAQ (reference sequence). The CDR3 consists of 14 residues. The CDR3 nucleotides read TGTGCCAGCAGCCATGGACAGGAAGGGAATGAGCAGTTCTTC. Residues: CASSHGQEGNEQFF. The full variable domain, rest sourced from reference TRBV7-9 and TRBJ2-1, is DTGVSQNPRHKITKRGQNVTFRCDPISEHNRLYWYRQTLGQGPEFLTYFQNEAQLEKSRLLSDRFSAERPKGSFSTLEIQRTEQGDSAMYLCASSHGQEGNEQFFGPGTRLTVL.